This T cell receptor beta chain emerged from a study of T-cell memory formation after mild COVID-19. V was trimmed by 0 bases and J by 7 bases, leaving 10 bases between them. There are 14 residues in the CDR3. The germline V gene has CDR1 SGHVS and CDR2 FQNEAQ. Findings and limits, study-wide: Among contracting clones, CD4+ were mainly CM/EM and CD8+ enriched in EMRA.

Notes on this clonotype: Its antigen is undetermined.

A single record per CDR3 protein comes from TCRdb applying MiXCR to the 5' RACE reads. The data contain just under 350,000 distinct CDR3 sequences, about an eighth of them seen just once; the ten biggest clones take up roughly 23%. The sample comprised PBMCs or a T cell subset sorted from them (not recorded which). V is TRBV7-8 and J is TRBJ1-5; TRBD1 is a possible D gene (5 bases). This receptor was taken from a man aged 18 to 29 who had mild COVID-19 (a few samples of this study predate the infection). Cell type and time point are not known. DNA of the CDR3: TGTGCCAGCAGCTTAGCAGGAGGGGAACAGCCCCAGCATTTT. It codes for CASSLAGGEQPQHF.